This T cell receptor beta chain was sequenced in a study of cytomegalovirus exposure and HLA in healthy donors. Study outcomes and limitations: Certain sequence variants were highly shared and formed a cluster, and this cluster was likely a sequencing artifact.

PCR amplification relied on 60 Vbeta primers (plus 13 Jbeta primers). Using immunoSEQ multiplex PCR, the repertoire was profiled, and TCRdb retains in-frame clones only, with some absent. The sample has about 75,000 clones, around 80% seen once. As concerns this clone: Its antigen remains unknown.

The TCR was taken from a man between 65 and 85 years old in good health and CMV-seropositive. The sequencing input was PBMCs.

The CDR3 loop is CASSPLGQLNTGELFF. Here the CDR3 DNA reads TGTGCCAGCTCACCGCTGGGACAGCTGAACACCGGGGAGCTGTTTTTT. The rearrangement links TRBV18 to TRBJ2-2; TRBD1 agrees at 7 bases. The J segment lost 1 base and the V segment lost 3 bases, leaving 5 bases of the junction unmatched. CDR3 length: 16 residues. Germline-derived CDR1 and CDR2 are KGHSH and LQKENI.